This TCR beta chain is drawn from a study of CD8 T cells in ankylosing spondylitis. V was pared by 0 bases and J by 7 bases, with 16 bases between. Germline CDR1 reads LGHDT; CDR2 reads YNNKEL (reference sequence). The CDR3 extends over 16 amino acids. Study-level points and caveats: Disease-associated clones were CD8+ and fairly uncommon in peripheral blood. Researchers reportedly found disease-linked clones significantly enriched in matched ankylosing spondylitis synovial fluid. A motif in TCR beta, a set of 8 or 9 highly homologous variants, appeared characteristic of ankylosing spondylitis blood.

This clonotype was recorded many times. As yet, its antigen is unknown. The TCR beta libraries were generated through quantitative 5'-RACE incorporating molecular barcodes. TCRdb reprocessed the 5' RACE reads via MiXCR and lists one record per CDR3 protein. The sample lists roughly 470,000 distinct CDR3 sequences, roughly a quarter occurring once. V is TRBV3-1 and J is TRBJ2-1; TRBD2 is a possible D gene (6 bases). Sequencing was performed on blood, either unsorted or a sorted T cell fraction (not recorded which). The source of this sequence is a male donor with ankylosing spondylitis. CDR3 coding DNA: TGTGCCAGCAGCCAAGATCATTCGGGAGTCTATAATGAGCAGTTCTTC. It translates to CASSQDHSGVYNEQFF.